The sample holds many counts of the clone carrying this T cell receptor beta chain. Germline V CDR1 and CDR2: MNHEY, SVGAGI. The CDR3 has 15 residues. V lost 2 bases to trimming and J lost 8 bases, with 15 bases between them. Authors' data handling: Cell counts per sample came from amplifying reference gene primers. Sequenced by immunoSEQ multiplex PCR; TCRdb stores in-frame clones only, minus some. D and trimming were read from the DNA, whereas the V and J calls and clone size are those reported in that table. Of 250,000 or so clones in the sample, 86% were seen once. The sample belongs to a study of blood T cell repertoires in COVID-19. As for the study in general: Samples came from the United States, Italy and Spain, spanning acute and convalescent COVID-19. T cells, B-cell-depleted T cells, or PBMCs provided the cDNA or gDNA that served as material.

The sequence was collected from a man aged 35 to 55 with active or convalescent COVID-19. What was sequenced was peripheral blood. The chain couples TRBV6-5 to TRBJ1-4, with a tentative D call TRBD1 (6 bases). This CDR3 reads CASSYIQGRGEKLFF. CDR3 nucleotides: TGTGCCAGCAGTTACATTCAAGGCAGGGGCGAAAAACTGTTTTTT.